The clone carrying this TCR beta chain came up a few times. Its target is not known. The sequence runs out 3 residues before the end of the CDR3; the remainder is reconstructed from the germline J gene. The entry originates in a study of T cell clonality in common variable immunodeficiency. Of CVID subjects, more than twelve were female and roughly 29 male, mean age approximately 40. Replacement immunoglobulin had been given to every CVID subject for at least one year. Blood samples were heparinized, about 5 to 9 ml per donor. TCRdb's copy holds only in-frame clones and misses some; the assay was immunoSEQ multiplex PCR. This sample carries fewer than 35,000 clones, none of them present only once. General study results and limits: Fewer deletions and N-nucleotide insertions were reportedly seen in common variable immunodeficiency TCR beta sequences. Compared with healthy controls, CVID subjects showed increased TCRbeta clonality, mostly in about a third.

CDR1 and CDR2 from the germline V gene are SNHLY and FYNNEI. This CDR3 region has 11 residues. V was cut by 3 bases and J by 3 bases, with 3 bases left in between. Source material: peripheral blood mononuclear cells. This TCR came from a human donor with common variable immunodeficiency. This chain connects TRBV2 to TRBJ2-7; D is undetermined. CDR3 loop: CASSDGYEQYF. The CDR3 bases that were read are TGTGCCAGCAGTGACGGCTACGAG. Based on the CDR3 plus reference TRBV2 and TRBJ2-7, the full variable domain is EPEVTQTPSHQVTQMGQEVILRCVPISNHLYFYWYRQILGQKVEFLVSFYNNEISEKSEIFDDQFSVERPDGSNFTLKIRSTKLEDSAMYFCASSDGYEQYFGPGTRLTVT.